A selection of T cell receptor beta chains follows, all from one sample in a study of T cell responses to AZD1222 COVID-19 vaccine. Only in-frame clones appear in the TCRdb table, and some are missing; sequencing was by immunoSEQ multiplex PCR. The repertoire consists of 90,000 to 130,000 clones, with 80% to 85% occurring once and the leading ten covering approximately 9.4%. This specimen was peripheral blood, taken on day 0 of AZD1222 vaccination. These TCRs come from an adult in good health. CDR3s include the opening cysteine and the closing phenylalanine or tryptophan. A D gene is named only where the DNA matches it firmly. The size of a clone is reported for some rows only, either as once, few or many, or as a class for expanded clones.

D gene | J gene | clone size | V gene | CDR3 protein | CDR3 DNA
- | TRBJ1-5 | - | TRBV6-5 | CASSSVQGNQPQHF | TGTGCCAGCAGTTCCGTACAGGGAAATCAGCCCCAGCATTTT
TRBD1 | TRBJ2-7 | - | TRBV5-8 | CASSEITGGRSYEQYF | TGTGCCAGCAGTGAAATCACAGGGGGTAGGTCCTACGAGCAGTACTTC
TRBD1 | TRBJ1-2 | - | TRBV7-8 | CASSSSTGQGHSNYGYTF | TGTGCCAGCAGTTCTTCTACGGGACAGGGCCACTCTAACTATGGCTACACCTTC
TRBD1 | TRBJ1-5 | - | TRBV6-5 | CASTIDRANQPQHF | TGTGCCAGCACTATCGACAGGGCCAATCAGCCCCAGCATTTT
- | TRBJ1-6 | - | TRBV10-3 | CAIASGQNSNSYNSPLHF | TGTGCCATCGCCAGTGGACAGAATAGTAACTCCTATAATTCACCCCTCCACTTT
- | TRBJ2-7 | - | TRBV6-2/TRBV6-3 | CASSQTLDYEQYF | TGTGCCAGCAGTCAGACACTGGACTACGAGCAGTACTTC
TRBD2 | TRBJ2-3 | - | TRBV27 | CASRTSGGDTQYF | TGTGCCAGCAGGACTAGCGGGGGAGATACGCAGTATTTT
- | TRBJ2-5 | - | TRBV3-1/TRBV3-2 | CASSFDRLRTQYF | TGTGCCAGCAGCTTCGACAGGTTGAGGACCCAGTACTTC
- | TRBJ2-3 | - | TRBV4-3 | CASSPLGLGTDTQYF | TGCGCCAGCAGCCCGCTGGGGCTTGGCACAGATACGCAGTATTTT
TRBD1 | TRBJ1-4 | - | TRBV5-4 | CASSRTGGANEKLFF | TGTGCCAGCAGCAGAACAGGGGGCGCGAATGAAAAACTGTTTTTT
- | TRBJ1-4 | - | TRBV18 | CASSPNKKEKLFF | TGTGCCAGCTCACCAAACAAGAAAGAAAAACTGTTTTTT
- | TRBJ1-4 | few | TRBV30 | CAWSFTGVSHEKLFF | TGTGCCTGGAGTTTCACCGGGGTAAGCCATGAAAAACTGTTTTTT
TRBD2 | TRBJ2-1 | few | TRBV6-4 | CASSGTSGGNEQFF | TGTGCCAGCAGTGGGACTAGCGGGGGAAATGAGCAGTTCTTC
TRBD1 | TRBJ1-5 | once | TRBV3-1/TRBV3-2 | CASSQEGTGGYSNQPQHF | TGTGCCAGCAGCCAAGAGGGGACAGGGGGATATAGCAATCAGCCCCAGCATTTT
- | TRBJ1-2 | few | TRBV28 | CASSLKSRRNTF | TGTGCCAGCAGCCTAAAATCACGGAGAAACACCTTC
- | TRBJ1-5 | - | TRBV28 | CASSLYRKVGEPQHF | TGTGCCAGCAGTTTATATCGCAAAGTCGGGGAGCCCCAGCATTTT
TRBD2 | TRBJ2-5 | - | TRBV24-1 | CATSDFAAGGKETQYF | TGTGCCACCAGTGATTTCGCAGCGGGGGGGAAGGAGACCCAGTACTTC
- | TRBJ2-3 | - | TRBV7-2 | CASSLDSGLTDTQYF | TGTGCCAGCAGCTTAGACAGCGGGCTCACAGATACGCAGTATTTT
TRBD1 | TRBJ2-1 | - | TRBV7-2 | CASSPGQAYNEQFF | TGTGCCAGCAGCCCGGGACAGGCCTACAATGAGCAGTTCTTC
TRBD1 | TRBJ1-5 | - | TRBV7-9 | CASSSQGANQPQHF | TGTGCCAGCAGCTCACAGGGGGCGAATCAGCCCCAGCATTTT
- | TRBJ2-7 | - | TRBV9 | CASSLREGAASYEQYF | TGTGCCAGCAGCCTACGGGAGGGGGCCGCCTCCTACGAGCAGTACTTC
- | TRBJ1-6 | - | TRBV6-6 | CASSYPQGEGSPLHF | TGTGCCAGCAGTTACCCGCAGGGAGAAGGTTCACCCCTCCACTTT
- | TRBJ1-2 | - | TRBV3-1/TRBV3-2 | CASTPTDPTYGYTF | TGTGCCAGCACCCCGACAGACCCGACCTATGGCTACACCTTC
TRBD2 | TRBJ2-1 | - | TRBV5-6 | CASRGGRAREQFF | TGTGCCAGCAGGGGCGGGAGGGCCCGAGAGCAGTTCTTC
- | TRBJ2-1 | - | TRBV7-2 | CASSLWVSSYNEQFF | TGTGCCAGCAGCTTATGGGTGAGCTCCTACAATGAGCAGTTCTTC
- | TRBJ1-3 | - | TRBV5-1 | CASSRTRAGNTIYF | TGCGCCAGCAGCCGGACCCGGGCCGGAAACACCATATATTTT
- | TRBJ1-1 | - | TRBV28 | CASSPPVNTEAFF | TGTGCCAGCAGTCCCCCGGTCAACACTGAAGCTTTCTTT
- | TRBJ1-2 | many | TRBV11-2 | CASSERGVAYGYTF | TGTGCCAGCAGCGAAAGAGGGGTGGCCTATGGCTACACCTTC
- | TRBJ1-5 | few | TRBV6-5 | CATRQSNQPQHF | TGTGCCACCAGACAAAGCAATCAGCCCCAGCATTTT
TRBD1 | TRBJ1-4 | - | TRBV6-5 | CASTTTGLDGEKLFF | TGTGCCAGCACCACGACAGGGCTCGATGGTGAAAAACTGTTTTTT
- | TRBJ1-6 | - | TRBV7-9 | CATDQGVGSPLHF | TGTGCCACAGACCAGGGCGTTGGTTCACCCCTCCACTTT
- | TRBJ2-1 | once | TRBV6-5 | CASSSNLRNEQFF | TGTGCCAGCAGTTCGAACCTCCGCAATGAGCAGTTCTTC
TRBD2 | TRBJ2-2 | - | TRBV4-2 | CASSRTSGLNTGELFF | TGTGCCAGCAGCCGGACTAGCGGCTTGAACACCGGGGAGCTGTTTTTT
- | TRBJ2-2 | - | TRBV6-5 | CASSNSGELFF | TGTGCCAGCAGTAACTCGGGGGAGCTGTTTTTT
- | TRBJ2-2 | - | TRBV4-3 | CASSQDRAGELFF | TGCGCCAGCAGCCAAGACAGGGCCGGGGAGCTGTTTTTT
- | TRBJ2-1 | few | TRBV7-9 | CASSLGGTGTSSWDEQFF | TGTGCCAGCAGCTTAGGTGGGACCGGGACTTCCAGCTGGGATGAGCAGTTCTTC
- | TRBJ2-3 | few | TRBV5-1 | CASTPGSTDTQYF | TGCGCCAGCACTCCCGGGAGTACAGATACGCAGTATTTT
- | TRBJ2-1 | few | TRBV5-1 | CASSLGTYNEQFF | TGCGCCAGCAGCTTAGGTACCTACAATGAGCAGTTCTTC
- | TRBJ1-1 | - | TRBV2 | CASSEVGSGNTEAFF | TGTGCCAGCAGTGAAGTGGGGTCTGGGAACACTGAAGCTTTCTTT
- | TRBJ2-4 | - | TRBV30 | CAWSRPGGDKNIQYF | TGTGCCTGGAGCCGACCAGGTGGGGACAAAAACATTCAGTACTTC
TRBD2 | TRBJ2-2 | - | TRBV11-2 | CASSPPGLAGTGELFF | TGTGCCAGCAGCCCGCCGGGACTAGCGGGGACCGGGGAGCTGTTTTTT
- | TRBJ1-2 | - | TRBV3-1/TRBV3-2 | CASSLTGYGYTF | TGTGCCAGCAGCCTTACAGGGTATGGCTACACCTTC
- | TRBJ2-2 | - | TRBV6-6 | CASSYLSRGTGELFF | TGTGCCAGCAGTTACTTGAGCAGGGGCACCGGGGAGCTGTTTTTT
TRBD1 | TRBJ1-6 | few | TRBV19 | CASRNQGAPNSPLHF | TGTGCCAGTAGAAATCAGGGGGCGCCTAATTCACCCCTCCACTTT
- | TRBJ1-5 | - | TRBV25-1 | CASRGVGQPQHF | TGTGCCAGCAGAGGGGTAGGGCAGCCCCAGCATTTT